The present TCR beta chain was sequenced within a study of control samples from healthy donors and cancer patients. With V trimmed by 0 bases and J by 5 bases, 4 bases remained unmatched. Looked up from germline, CDR1 is LNHNV and CDR2 is YYDKDF (reference sequence). This CDR3 is built from 16 residues. Profiled with immunoSEQ multiplex PCR; TCRdb holds only in-frame clones, not every one. Of more than 150,000 clones listed, around 93% were seen once; the top ten hold over 1.1%. This clone was found once. The genes are TRBV15 and TRBJ2-1; 10 bases match TRBD2. The clonotype was recovered from a man younger than 30 in good health. Specimen: blood. DNA of the CDR3: TGTGCCACCAGCAGAGAAGCGGGGGGGAATAACAATGAGCAGTTCTTC. Translating gives CATSREAGGNNNEQFF.